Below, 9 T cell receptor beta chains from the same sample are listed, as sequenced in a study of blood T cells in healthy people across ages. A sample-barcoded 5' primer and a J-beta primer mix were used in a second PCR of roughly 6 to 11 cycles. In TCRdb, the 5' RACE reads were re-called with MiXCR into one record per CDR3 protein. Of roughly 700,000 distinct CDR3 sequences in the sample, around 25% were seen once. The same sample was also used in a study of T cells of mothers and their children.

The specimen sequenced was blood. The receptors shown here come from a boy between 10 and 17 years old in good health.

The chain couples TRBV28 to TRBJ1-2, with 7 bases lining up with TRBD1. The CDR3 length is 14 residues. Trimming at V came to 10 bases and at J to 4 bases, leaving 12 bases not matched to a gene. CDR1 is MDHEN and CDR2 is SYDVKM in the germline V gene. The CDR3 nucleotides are TGTGCCATAATCCCATCGACAGGGACCTATGGCTACACCTTC. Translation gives CAIIPSTGTYGYTF.

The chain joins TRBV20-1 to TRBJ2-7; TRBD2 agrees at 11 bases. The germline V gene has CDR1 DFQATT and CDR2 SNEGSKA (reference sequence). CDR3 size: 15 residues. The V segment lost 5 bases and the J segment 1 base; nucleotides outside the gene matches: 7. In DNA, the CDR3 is TGCAGTGCTTCGCATATAGCGGGGGGGTCCTACGAGCAGTACTTC. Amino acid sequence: CSASHIAGGSYEQYF.

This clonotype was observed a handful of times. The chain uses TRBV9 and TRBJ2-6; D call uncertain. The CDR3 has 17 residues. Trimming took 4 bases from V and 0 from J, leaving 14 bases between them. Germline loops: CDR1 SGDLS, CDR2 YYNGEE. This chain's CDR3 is CASSYGILTSGANVLTF. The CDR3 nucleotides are TGTGCCAGCAGCTATGGGATACTGACCTCTGGGGCCAACGTCCTGACTTTC.

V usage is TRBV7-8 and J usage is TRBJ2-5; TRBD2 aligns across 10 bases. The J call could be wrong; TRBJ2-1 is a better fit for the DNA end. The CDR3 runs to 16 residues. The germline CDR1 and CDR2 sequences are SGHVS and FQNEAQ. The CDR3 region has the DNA TGTGCCAGCGGCGGGGCCTGGGCTAGCGGGGGCAATGAGCAGTTCTTC. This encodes CASGGAWASGGNEQFF.

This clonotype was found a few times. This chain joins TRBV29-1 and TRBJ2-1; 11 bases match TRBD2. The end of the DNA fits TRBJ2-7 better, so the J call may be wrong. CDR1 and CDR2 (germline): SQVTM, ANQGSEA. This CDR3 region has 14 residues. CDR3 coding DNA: TGCAGCGTTGTAGGGCTAGCGGGGGGTGTCGAGCAGTACTTC. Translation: CSVVGLAGGVEQYF.

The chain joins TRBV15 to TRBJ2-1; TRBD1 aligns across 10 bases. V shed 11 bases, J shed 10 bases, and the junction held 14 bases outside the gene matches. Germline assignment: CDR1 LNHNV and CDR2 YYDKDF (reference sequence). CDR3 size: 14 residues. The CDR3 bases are TGTGCCGCCGCCGCGGGACAGGGGTTAGGAGAGCAGTTCTTC. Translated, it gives CAAAAGQGLGEQFF.

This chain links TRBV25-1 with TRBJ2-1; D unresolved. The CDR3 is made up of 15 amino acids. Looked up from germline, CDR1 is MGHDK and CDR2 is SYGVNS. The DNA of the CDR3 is TGTGCTACCGCAGTGGGCCCTAGCTCCTACAATGAGCAGTTCTTC. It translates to CATAVGPSSYNEQFF.

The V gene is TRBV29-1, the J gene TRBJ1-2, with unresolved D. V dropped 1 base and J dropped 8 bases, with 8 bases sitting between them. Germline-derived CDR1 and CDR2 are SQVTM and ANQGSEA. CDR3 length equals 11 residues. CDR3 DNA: TGCAGCGTTGAAGGGACTAAAGGCTACACCTTC. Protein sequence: CSVEGTKGYTF.

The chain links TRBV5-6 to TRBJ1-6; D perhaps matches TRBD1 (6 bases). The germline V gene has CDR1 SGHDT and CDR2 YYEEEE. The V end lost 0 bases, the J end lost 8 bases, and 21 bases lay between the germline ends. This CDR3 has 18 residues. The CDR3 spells CASSLDIGQGWGDSPLHF. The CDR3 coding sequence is TGTGCCAGCAGCTTGGATATTGGGCAGGGGTGGGGAGATTCACCCCTCCACTTT.